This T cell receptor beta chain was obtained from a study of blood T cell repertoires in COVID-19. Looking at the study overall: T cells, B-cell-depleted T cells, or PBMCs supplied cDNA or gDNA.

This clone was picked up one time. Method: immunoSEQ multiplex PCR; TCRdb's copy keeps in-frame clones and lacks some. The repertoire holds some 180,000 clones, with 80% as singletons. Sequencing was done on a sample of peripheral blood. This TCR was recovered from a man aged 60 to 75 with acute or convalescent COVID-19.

In DNA form, the CDR3 reads TGTGCCAGCTCACAGAGACAGGGTAGCACCGGGGAGCTGTTTTTT. Protein sequence: CASSQRQGSTGELFF. This rearrangement joins TRBV18 to TRBJ2-2, with 7 bases fitting TRBD1. The CDR3 length is 15 residues. V shed 4 bases and J 4 bases; nucleotides not matched to a gene: 6. Germline V gene sequence: CDR1 KGHSH, CDR2 LQKENI.